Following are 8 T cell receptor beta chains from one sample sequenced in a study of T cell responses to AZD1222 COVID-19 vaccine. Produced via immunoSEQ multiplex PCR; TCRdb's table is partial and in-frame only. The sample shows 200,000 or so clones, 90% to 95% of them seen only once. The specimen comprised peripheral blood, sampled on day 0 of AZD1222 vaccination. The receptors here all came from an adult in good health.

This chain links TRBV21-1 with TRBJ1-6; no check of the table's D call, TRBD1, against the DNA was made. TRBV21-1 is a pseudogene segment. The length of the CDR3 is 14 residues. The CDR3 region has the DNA TGTGCCAGCAGCAAAGCGCAGGGGGCATCACCCCTCCACTTT. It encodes CASSKAQGASPLHF.

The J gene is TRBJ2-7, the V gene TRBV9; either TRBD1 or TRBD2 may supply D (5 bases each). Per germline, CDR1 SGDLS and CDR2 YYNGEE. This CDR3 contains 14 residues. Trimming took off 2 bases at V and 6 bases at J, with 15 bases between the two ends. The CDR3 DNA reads TGTGCCAGCAGCGTCCGGGACGGGGCCATCGAGCAGTACTTC. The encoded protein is CASSVRDGAIEQYF.

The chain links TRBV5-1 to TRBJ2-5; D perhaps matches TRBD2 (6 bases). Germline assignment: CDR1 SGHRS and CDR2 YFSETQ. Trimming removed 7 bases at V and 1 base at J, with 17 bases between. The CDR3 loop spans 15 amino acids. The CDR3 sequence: CASRRDGSLQETQYF. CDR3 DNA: TGCGCCAGCCGGAGGGACGGGAGCCTCCAAGAGACCCAGTACTTC.

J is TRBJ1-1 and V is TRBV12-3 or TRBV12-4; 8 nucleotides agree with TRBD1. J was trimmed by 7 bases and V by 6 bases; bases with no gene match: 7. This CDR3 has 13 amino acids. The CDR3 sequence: CASRRTGSSEAFF. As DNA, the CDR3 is TGTGCCAGCAGGAGGACAGGGTCGAGTGAAGCTTTCTTT.

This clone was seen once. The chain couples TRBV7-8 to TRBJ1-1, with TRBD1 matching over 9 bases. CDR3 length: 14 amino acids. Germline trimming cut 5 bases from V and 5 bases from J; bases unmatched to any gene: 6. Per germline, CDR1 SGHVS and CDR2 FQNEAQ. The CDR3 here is CASSLEGTGTEAFF. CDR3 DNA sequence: TGTGCCAGCAGCCTCGAGGGGACAGGGACTGAAGCTTTCTTT. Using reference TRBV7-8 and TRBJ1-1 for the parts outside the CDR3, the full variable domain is GAGVSQSPRYKVAKRGQDVALRCDPISGHVSLFWYQQALGQGPEFLTYFQNEAQLDKSGLPSDRFFAERPEGSVSTLKIQRTQQEDSAVYLCASSLEGTGTEAFFGQGTRLTVV.

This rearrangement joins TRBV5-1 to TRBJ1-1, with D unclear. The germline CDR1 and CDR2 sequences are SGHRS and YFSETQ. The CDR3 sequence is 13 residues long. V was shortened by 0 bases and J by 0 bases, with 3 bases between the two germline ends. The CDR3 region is CASSLAVNTEAFF. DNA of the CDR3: TGCGCCAGCAGCTTGGCAGTGAACACTGAAGCTTTCTTT.

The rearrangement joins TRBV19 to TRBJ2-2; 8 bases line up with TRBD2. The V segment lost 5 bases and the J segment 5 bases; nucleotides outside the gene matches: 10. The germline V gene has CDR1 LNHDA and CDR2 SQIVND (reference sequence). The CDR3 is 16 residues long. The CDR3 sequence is CASSFPAGVGTGELFF. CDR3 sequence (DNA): TGTGCCAGTAGTTTCCCAGCGGGAGTGGGTACCGGGGAGCTGTTTTTT. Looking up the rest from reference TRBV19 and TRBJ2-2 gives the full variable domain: DGGITQSPKYLFRKEGQNVTLSCEQNLNHDAMYWYRQDPGQGLRLIYYSQIVNDFQKGDIAEGYSVSREKKESFPLTVTSAQKNPTAFYLCASSFPAGVGTGELFFGEGSRLTVL.

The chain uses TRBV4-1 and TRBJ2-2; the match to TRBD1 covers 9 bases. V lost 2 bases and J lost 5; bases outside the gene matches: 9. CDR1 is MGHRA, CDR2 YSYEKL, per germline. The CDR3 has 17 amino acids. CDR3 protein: CASSQPPGTGPTGELFF. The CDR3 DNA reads TGCGCCAGCAGCCAACCGCCAGGGACAGGGCCTACCGGGGAGCTGTTTTTT.